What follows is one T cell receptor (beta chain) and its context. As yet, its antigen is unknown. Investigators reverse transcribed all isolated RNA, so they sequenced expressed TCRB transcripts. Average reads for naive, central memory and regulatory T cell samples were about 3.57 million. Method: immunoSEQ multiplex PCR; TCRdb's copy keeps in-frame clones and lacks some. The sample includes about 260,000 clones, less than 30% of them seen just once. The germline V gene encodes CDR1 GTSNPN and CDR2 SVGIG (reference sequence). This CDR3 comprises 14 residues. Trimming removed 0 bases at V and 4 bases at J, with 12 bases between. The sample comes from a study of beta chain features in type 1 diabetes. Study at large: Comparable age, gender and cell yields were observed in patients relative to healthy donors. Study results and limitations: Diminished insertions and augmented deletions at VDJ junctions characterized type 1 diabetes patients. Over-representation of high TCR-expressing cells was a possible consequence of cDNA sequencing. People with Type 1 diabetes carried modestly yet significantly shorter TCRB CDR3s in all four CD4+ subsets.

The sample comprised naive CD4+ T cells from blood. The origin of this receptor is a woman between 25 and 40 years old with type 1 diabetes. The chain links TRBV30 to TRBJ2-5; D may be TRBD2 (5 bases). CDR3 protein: CAWSVGLSVETQYF. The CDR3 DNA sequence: TGTGCCTGGAGTGTTGGGCTTAGCGTAGAGACCCAGTACTTC.